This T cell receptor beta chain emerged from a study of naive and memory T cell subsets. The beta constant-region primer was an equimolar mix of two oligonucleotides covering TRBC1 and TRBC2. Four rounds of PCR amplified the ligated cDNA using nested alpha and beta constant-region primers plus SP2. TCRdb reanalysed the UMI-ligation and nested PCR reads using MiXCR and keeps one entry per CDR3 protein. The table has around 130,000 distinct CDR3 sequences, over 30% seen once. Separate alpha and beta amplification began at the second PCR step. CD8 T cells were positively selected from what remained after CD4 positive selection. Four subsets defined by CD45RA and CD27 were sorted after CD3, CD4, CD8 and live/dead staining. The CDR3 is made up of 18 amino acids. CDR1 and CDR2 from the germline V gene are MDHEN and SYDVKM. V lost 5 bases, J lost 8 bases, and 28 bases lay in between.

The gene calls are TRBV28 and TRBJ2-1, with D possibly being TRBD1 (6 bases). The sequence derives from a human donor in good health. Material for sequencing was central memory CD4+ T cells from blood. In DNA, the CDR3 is TGTGCCAGCAGTCAATCAACAGGGTTAGGTTCGTTTGTCGATGAGCAGTTCTTC. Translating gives CASSQSTGLGSFVDEQFF.